One sample yielded the 7 T cell receptor beta chains listed below, sequenced in a study of post-analysis software for immune sequencing data. Overall study results and limits: Comparison of patients with controls showed 5 or 6 TRBV segments more frequent in patients, TRBV5-6, TRBV5-1 and TRBV20-1 among them.

Unique molecular identifiers tagged the TCR beta cDNA libraries. TCRdb fed the PCR reads into MiXCR, producing one record per CDR3 protein. The sample holds roughly 620,000 distinct CDR3 sequences, roughly 40% seen once. The antigens these receptors bind are not known. The material sequenced was blood. These receptors came from a girl between 10 and 17 years old with multiple sclerosis.

This clonotype was seen more than once but under ten times. The rearrangement joins TRBV12-3 or TRBV12-4 to TRBJ2-4; 15 positions agree with TRBD2. Trimming at V came to 4 bases and at J to 6 bases, leaving 4 bases not matched to a gene. The CDR3 is made up of 16 amino acids. DNA for the CDR3: TGTGCCAGCAGTTCCCGGACTAGCGGGGGGGCAAACATTCAGTACTTC. It translates to CASSSRTSGGANIQYF.

This clonotype has more than one count but fewer than ten. The chain uses TRBV29-1 and TRBJ2-3, with 12 bases lining up with TRBD2. There are 18 residues in the CDR3. The V gene's germline CDR1 is SQVTM and CDR2 ANQGSEA. J lost 3 bases, V lost 8 bases, and 18 bases had no gene match. The DNA for the CDR3 is TGCAGCATTACAGGGAGGCTAGCGGGGGGGCCCATGACAGATACGCAGTATTTT. Translated: CSITGRLAGGPMTDTQYF.

The J gene is TRBJ2-1, the V gene TRBV9; D unclear. The V end lost 0 bases, the J end lost 3 bases, and 7 bases lay between the germline ends. The CDR3 consists of 14 residues. Germline assignment: CDR1 SGDLS and CDR2 YYNGEE. CDR3 DNA sequence: TGTGCCAGCAGCGTAGGGGCAGGCTACAATGAGCAGTTCTTC. This encodes CASSVGAGYNEQFF.

This clonotype was observed a few times. This sequence joins TRBV29-1 and TRBJ2-7; 8 nucleotides line up with TRBD2. Germline CDR1 reads SQVTM; CDR2 reads ANQGSEA. The junction had 2 bases not matched to a gene; V was cut back by 4 bases and J by 0 bases. The CDR3 runs 13 residues. In DNA, the CDR3 is TGCAGCGTTGCCGGGAGGGTCTCCTACGAGCAGTACTTC. Translated: CSVAGRVSYEQYF.

A few counts support this clonotype. The gene calls are TRBV5-1 and TRBJ2-1; TRBD2 might be the D (6 bases). This CDR3 region has 14 residues. Germline V CDR1 and CDR2: SGHRS, YFSETQ. Trimming stripped 3 bases from V and 7 bases from J, with 14 bases between. The CDR3 protein is CASSWGDGYNEQFF. CDR3 in DNA: TGCGCCAGCAGCTGGGGGGACGGTTATAATGAGCAGTTCTTC.

Many counts were recorded for this clonotype. The chain employs TRBV27 and TRBJ2-7; TRBD1 matches at 9 bases. This CDR3 region has 14 residues. The germline CDR1 and CDR2 sequences are MNHEY and SMNVEV (reference sequence). After removal of 5 bases from V and 3 bases from J, the junction contained 5 bases not matched to a gene. As DNA, the CDR3 is TGTGCCAGCAGTCTCGGGACAGGGATCTACGAGCAGTACTTC. Protein product: CASSLGTGIYEQYF.

CDR3 sequence reads: CASSLLGGGWNTEAFF. For the CDR3, the DNA is TGTGCCAGCAGCTTACTGGGGGGTGGGTGGAACACTGAAGCTTTCTTT. V gene TRBV7-8 combines with J gene TRBJ1-1; the D gene is possibly TRBD1 (5 bases). The CDR3 is made up of 16 amino acids. The germline V gene encodes CDR1 SGHVS and CDR2 FQNEAQ. Trimming pared 2 bases from V and 1 base from J, leaving 14 bases between.